Included here is one T cell receptor beta chain sequence, with context. Described time point: peripheral blood 6 weeks after treatment start. This sample was included in a study of PD-L1 blockade in urothelial cancer. Deletions cut 2 bases from V and 0 bases from J, with 11 bases between. Germline CDR1 SGHTA, CDR2 FQGNSA. The CDR3 covers 16 residues. Here immunoSEQ multiplex PCR was the method, and the copy in TCRdb shows in-frame clones only, minus some. Of approximately 36,000 clones in the sample, 75% to 90% are singletons; the top ten hold 10% to 13%. This chain connects TRBV7-2 to TRBJ2-1, with D tentatively TRBD2 (6 bases). Sequenced material: PBMCs, taken around atezolizumab (anti-PD-L1) treatment. The receptor comes from a man aged 40-55 years with urothelial cancer. CDR3 sequence: CASSLPGGPSYNEQFF. In DNA form, the CDR3 reads TGTGCCAGCAGCTTACCCGGAGGGCCCTCCTACAATGAGCAGTTCTTC.